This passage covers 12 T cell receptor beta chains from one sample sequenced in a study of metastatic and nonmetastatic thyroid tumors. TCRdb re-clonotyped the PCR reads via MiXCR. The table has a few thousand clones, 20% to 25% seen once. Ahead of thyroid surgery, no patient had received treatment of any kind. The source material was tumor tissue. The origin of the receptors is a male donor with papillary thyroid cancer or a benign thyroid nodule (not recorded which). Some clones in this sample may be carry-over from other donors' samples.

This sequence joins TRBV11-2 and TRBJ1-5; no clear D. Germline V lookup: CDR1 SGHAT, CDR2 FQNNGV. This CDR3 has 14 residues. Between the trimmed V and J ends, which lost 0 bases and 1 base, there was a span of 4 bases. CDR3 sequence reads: CASSLDYSNQPQHF. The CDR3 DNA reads TGTGCCAGCAGCTTAGATTACAGCAATCAGCCCCAGCATTTT.

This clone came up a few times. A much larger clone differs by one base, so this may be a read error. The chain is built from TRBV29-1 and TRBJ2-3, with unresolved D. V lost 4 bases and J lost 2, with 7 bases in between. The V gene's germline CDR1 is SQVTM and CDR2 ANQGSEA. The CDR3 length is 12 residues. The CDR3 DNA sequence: TGCAGCGTTGCGCGGTACACAGATACGCAGTATTTT. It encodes CSVARYTDTQYF.

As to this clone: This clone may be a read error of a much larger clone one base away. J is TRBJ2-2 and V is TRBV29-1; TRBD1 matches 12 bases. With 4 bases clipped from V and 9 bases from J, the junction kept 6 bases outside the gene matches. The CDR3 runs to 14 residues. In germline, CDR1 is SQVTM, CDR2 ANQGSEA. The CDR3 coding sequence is TGCAGCGTTGTAGGGACAGGGGGCTCCTGGGAGCTGTTTTTT. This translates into CSVVGTGGSWELFF.

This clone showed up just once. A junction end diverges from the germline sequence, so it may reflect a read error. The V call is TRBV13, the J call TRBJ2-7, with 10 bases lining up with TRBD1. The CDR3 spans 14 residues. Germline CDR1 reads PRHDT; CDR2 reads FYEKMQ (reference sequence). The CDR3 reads CASRLGQGVWEQYF. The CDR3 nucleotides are TGTGCCAGCAGATTAGGACAGGGGGTGTGGGAGCAGTACTTC.

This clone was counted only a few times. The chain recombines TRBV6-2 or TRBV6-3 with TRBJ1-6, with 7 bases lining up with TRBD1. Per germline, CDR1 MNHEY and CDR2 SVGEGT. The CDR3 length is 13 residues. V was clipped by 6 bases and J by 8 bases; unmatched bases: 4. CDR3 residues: CASRPGGDSPLHF. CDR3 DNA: TGTGCCAGCAGGCCAGGGGGTGATTCACCCCTCCACTTT.

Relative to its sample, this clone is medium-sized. CDR3 nucleotides: TGCGCCAGCAGTGTAAGCAGGGCAAACACCGGGGAGCTGTTTTTT. Translated, it gives CASSVSRANTGELFF. The genes are TRBV10-1 and TRBJ2-2, with D maybe TRBD1 (5 bases). The germline gives CDR1 WNHNN, CDR2 SYGVQD (reference sequence). V lost 4 bases and J lost 2, with 11 bases in between. This CDR3 spans 15 amino acids.

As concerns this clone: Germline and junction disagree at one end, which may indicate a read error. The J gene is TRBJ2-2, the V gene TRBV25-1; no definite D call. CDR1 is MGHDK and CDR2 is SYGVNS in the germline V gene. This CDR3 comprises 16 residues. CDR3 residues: CASSGRYRPNTVELFF. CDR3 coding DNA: TGTGCCAGCAGTGGTCGCTATCGACCCAACACCGTGGAGCTGTTTTTT.

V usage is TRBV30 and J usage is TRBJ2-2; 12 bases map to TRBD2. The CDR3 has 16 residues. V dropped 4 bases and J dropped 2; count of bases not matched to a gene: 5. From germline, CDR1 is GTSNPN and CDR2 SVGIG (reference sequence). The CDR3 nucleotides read TGTGCCTGGAACCCAGGACTAGCGGGAAACACCGGGGAGCTGTTTTTT. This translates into CAWNPGLAGNTGELFF.

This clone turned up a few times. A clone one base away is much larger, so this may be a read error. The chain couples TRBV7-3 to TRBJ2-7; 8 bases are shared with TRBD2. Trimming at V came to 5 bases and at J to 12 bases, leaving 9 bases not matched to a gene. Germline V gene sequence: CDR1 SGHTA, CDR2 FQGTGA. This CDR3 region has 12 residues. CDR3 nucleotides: TGTGCCAGCAGCACGGGAGGGACCCTGCTGTACTTC. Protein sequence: CASSTGGTLLYF.

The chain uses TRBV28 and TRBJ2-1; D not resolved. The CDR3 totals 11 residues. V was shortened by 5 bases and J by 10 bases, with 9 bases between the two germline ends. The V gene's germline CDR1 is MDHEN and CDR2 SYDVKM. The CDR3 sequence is CASSGRGEQFF. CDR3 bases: TGTGCCAGCAGTGGGCGCGGCGAGCAGTTCTTC.

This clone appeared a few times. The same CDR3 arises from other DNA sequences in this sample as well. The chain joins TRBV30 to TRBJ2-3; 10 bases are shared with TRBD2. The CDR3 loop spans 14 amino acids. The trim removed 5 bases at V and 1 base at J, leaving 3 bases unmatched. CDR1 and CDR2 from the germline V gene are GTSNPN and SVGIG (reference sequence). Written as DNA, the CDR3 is TGTGCCTGGGCCCTAGCGGGGGGCACAGATACGCAGTATTTT. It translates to CAWALAGGTDTQYF. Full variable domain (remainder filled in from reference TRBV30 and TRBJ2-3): SQTIHQWPATLVQPVGSPLSLECTVEGTSNPNLYWYRQAAGRGLQLLFYSVGIGQISSEVPQNLSASRPQDRQFILSSKKLLLSDSGFYLCAWALAGGTDTQYFGPGTRLTVL.

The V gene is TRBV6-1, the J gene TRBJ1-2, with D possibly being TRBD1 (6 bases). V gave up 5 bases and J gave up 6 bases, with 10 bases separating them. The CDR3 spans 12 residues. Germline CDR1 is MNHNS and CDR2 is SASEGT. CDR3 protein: CASSQQGNGYTF. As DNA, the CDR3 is TGTGCCAGCAGTCAGCAGGGGAATGGCTACACCTTC.